These T cell receptor beta chains were read from a single sample in a study of shared clonotypes between healthy human individuals. Method: immunoSEQ multiplex PCR; TCRdb's copy keeps in-frame clones and lacks some. The sample records about 1.5 million clones, approximately 98% being singletons. The sample was naive CD4+ T cells sorted from blood. These receptors all stem from a man in his thirties or forties in good health. Both conserved end residues are part of each CDR3. The D gene is left open where the match is weak. Size tells how often a clone was seen (once, few, many) or the class of an expanded clone, and some rows leave it out.

NA	11	TRBJ2-7	TRBV5-6	NA	TGTGCCAGCAGCCACAGTGACGAGCAGTACTTC	CASSHSDEQYF
NA	15	TRBJ2-3	TRBV5-1	NA	TGCGCCAGCAGCTCAGGGGTTATCGGAACGGATACGCAGTATTTT	CASSSGVIGTDTQYF
TRBD1	17	TRBJ2-6	TRBV5-6	NA	TGTGCCAGCAGCTTTGGGACAGGGGGCGCTGGGGCCAACGTCCTGACTTTC	CASSFGTGGAGANVLTF
NA	10	TRBJ2-1	TRBV6-5	NA	TGTGCCAGCAAGGGCCATGAGCAGTTCTTC	CASKGHEQFF
NA	13	TRBJ2-3	TRBV25-1	NA	TGTGCCAGCAGAGGTGTGAATACAGATACGCAGTATTTT	CASRGVNTDTQYF
TRBD1	14	TRBJ2-2	TRBV7-3	NA	TGTGCCAGCAGCCCCGGGACAGTCGCCGGGGAGCTGTTTTTT	CASSPGTVAGELFF
NA	13	TRBJ1-2	TRBV7-2	NA	TGTGCCAGCAGCCCCCAGCGGGGAGATGGCTACACCTTC	CASSPQRGDGYTF
NA	13	TRBJ1-3	TRBV6-5	NA	TGTGCCAGCAGTTACACAGGCGGGAACACCATATATTTT	CASSYTGGNTIYF
TRBD1	14	TRBJ1-5	TRBV5-1	NA	TGCGCCAGCAGCGTTGGGACAGTAAATCAGCCCCAGCATTTT	CASSVGTVNQPQHF
NA	15	TRBJ2-7	TRBV5-6	NA	TGTGCCAGCAGCTTTAGGGGTGTGAGTGACTACGAGCAGTACTTC	CASSFRGVSDYEQYF
NA	22	TRBJ1-1	TRBV18	NA	TGTGCCAGCTCAACCAAACCAGGTGGTTTAGGGGAATTTACGCTCATGAACACTGAAGCTTTCTTT	CASSTKPGGLGEFTLMNTEAFF
NA	14	TRBJ2-1	TRBV5-6	NA	TGTGCCAGCAGCCCCCGACCGAACTACAATGAGCAGTTCTTC	CASSPRPNYNEQFF
TRBD1	14	TRBJ1-4	TRBV11-2	NA	TGTGCCAGCAGCTGGGACAGGGTAAATGAAAAACTGTTTTTT	CASSWDRVNEKLFF
TRBD1	14	TRBJ1-1	TRBV7-2	NA	TGTGCCAGCAGCAGGACAGGACTTAACACTGAAGCTTTCTTT	CASSRTGLNTEAFF
NA	17	TRBJ1-4	TRBV4-1	NA	TGCGCCAGCAGCCAAGCTTCAGGGGCTGCAACTAATGAAAAACTGTTTTTT	CASSQASGAATNEKLFF
NA	17	TRBJ2-7	TRBV4-1	NA	TGCGCCAGCAGCCCATGGGGCGGTGCAGTTACTCCTAGCGAGCAGTACTTC	CASSPWGGAVTPSEQYF
TRBD1	17	TRBJ2-1	TRBV7-6	NA	TGTGCCAGCAGCTTCACCCCCTCCCGGGACAGTTACAATGAGCAGTTCTTC	CASSFTPSRDSYNEQFF
NA	15	TRBJ1-5	TRBV19	NA	TGTGCCAGTAGTGTTACGGGACAAACCAATCAGCCCCAGCATTTT	CASSVTGQTNQPQHF
NA	13	TRBJ2-7	TRBV7-2	NA	TGTGCCAGCAGCTCAGACAGACCCTACGAGCAGTACTTC	CASSSDRPYEQYF
NA	13	TRBJ2-2	TRBV11-3	NA	TGTGCCAGCACGGAGGATGGCACCGGGGAGCTGTTTTTT	CASTEDGTGELFF
NA	15	TRBJ2-3	TRBV9	NA	TGTGCCAGCAGCGTAGTCGGGAGTGGCCGAGATACGCAGTATTTT	CASSVVGSGRDTQYF
TRBD1	16	TRBJ2-2	TRBV5-1	NA	TGCGCCAGCAGCGGGCCGGGACAGCTGAACACCGGGGAGCTGTTTTTT	CASSGPGQLNTGELFF
NA	15	TRBJ2-1	TRBV4-1	NA	TGCGCCAGCAGCCAAGATCGGAATCTAGAGCGTCCGCAGTTCTTC	CASSQDRNLERPQFF
NA	12	TRBJ1-1	TRBV10-2	NA	TGCGCCAGCAGTGAGGGAATCACTGAAGCTTTCTTT	CASSEGITEAFF
NA	13	TRBJ1-2	TRBV28	NA	TGTGCCATAGTAGACATGACATACTATGGCTACACCTTC	CAIVDMTYYGYTF
NA	15	TRBJ1-1	TRBV7-9	NA	TGTGCCAGCAGCTTAGCGATTTTAGGAGGGGCTGAAGCTTTCTTT	CASSLAILGGAEAFF
NA	14	TRBJ2-1	TRBV7-8	NA	TGTGCCAGCAGTAGCACGCGGTACGGAAGTGAGCAGTTCTTC	CASSSTRYGSEQFF
NA	12	TRBJ1-1	TRBV7-9	NA	TGTGCCAGCAGCTTAGTGGACACTGAAGCTTTCTTT	CASSLVDTEAFF
NA	14	TRBJ2-5	TRBV2	NA	TGTGCCAGCACCTTACACTCGTACCAAGAGACCCAGTACTTC	CASTLHSYQETQYF
NA	14	TRBJ1-5	TRBV7-2	NA	TGTGCCAGCAGCTTAGCTGCTTTGGATCAGCCCCAGCATTTT	CASSLAALDQPQHF
TRBD1	14	TRBJ2-7	TRBV5-1	NA	TGCGCCAGTAGCAGCCGGACAGGGTCTTCCGAGCAGTACTTC	CASSSRTGSSEQYF
TRBD2	14	TRBJ2-5	TRBV5-1	NA	TGCGCCAGCAGCCAGGGACTAGCGGGAGAGACCCAGTACTTC	CASSQGLAGETQYF
TRBD1	13	TRBJ2-5	TRBV5-1	NA	TGCGCCAGCGGGACAGGGACTGGGGAGACCCAGTACTTC	CASGTGTGETQYF
TRBD1	13	TRBJ1-1	TRBV7-6	NA	TGTGCCAGCAGCTTGACAGGGATCACTGAAGCTTTCTTT	CASSLTGITEAFF
NA	13	TRBJ2-7	TRBV5-1	NA	TGCGCCAGCAGCTTGCAACCGAACTACGAGCAGTACTTC	CASSLQPNYEQYF
NA	13	TRBJ2-5	TRBV7-2	once	TGTGCCAGCAGCTTGAAGGCAGGAGGGACCCAGTACTTC	CASSLKAGGTQYF
TRBD1	15	TRBJ2-7	TRBV14	NA	TGTGCCAGCAGCCAAGTTCCCAGGGGGCGATACGAGCAGTACTTC	CASSQVPRGRYEQYF
NA	13	TRBJ2-7	TRBV5-5	NA	TGTGCCAGCAGCGGGCCGGGACTCCTGGAGCAGTACTTC	CASSGPGLLEQYF
TRBD1	16	TRBJ2-7	TRBV7-2	NA	TGTGCCAGCAGCCGCACTGCGACAGGGGTCTCCTACGAGCAGTACTTC	CASSRTATGVSYEQYF
NA	15	TRBJ2-1	TRBV7-2	NA	TGTGCCAGCAGACGTACAGGGCTATCCTACAATGAGCAGTTCTTC	CASRRTGLSYNEQFF
TRBD1	15	TRBJ1-5	TRBV5-1	NA	TGCGCCAGCAGCCCGACAGGGGGCGGCAATCAGCCCCAGCATTTT	CASSPTGGGNQPQHF
NA	15	TRBJ1-5	TRBV28	once	TGTGCCAGCAGACCCCCCGTTGGCCGGGGACAGCCCCAGCATTTT	CASRPPVGRGQPQHF